The source of this T cell receptor beta chain is a study of Ad26.COV2.S vaccination and SARS-CoV-2 variants. Sequencing used immunoSEQ multiplex PCR; TCRdb keeps in-frame clones, though not all of them. Of roughly 92,000 clones listed, about four fifths were seen once; the top ten hold about a sixth. In this sample, this clone turned up once. The sample was peripheral blood, taken after recovery from COVID-19. The TCR comes from a human donor who had recovered from COVID-19.

CDR3 in amino acids: CASRTDRSHGYTF. CDR3 DNA: TGTGCCAGCAGGACAGACAGGAGTCATGGCTACACCTTC. The V call is TRBV12-3 or TRBV12-4, the J call TRBJ1-2; weak D call: TRBD1 (6 bases). Trimming took 6 bases from V and 6 from J, leaving 14 bases between them. The CDR3 totals 13 residues.